A selection of T cell receptor beta chains follows, all from one sample in a study of CD8 T cells in Susac syndrome. TCRdb re-derived calls from the immunoSEQ multiplex PCR reads in MiXCR, one entry per CDR3 protein. The table includes some 300,000 distinct CDR3 sequences, around 91% detected once. Sequencing was done on a sample of CD8+ T cells from PBMCs. The receptor source for this set is a human donor with multiple sclerosis. Both conserved end residues are part of each CDR3. Fields, in order: J gene, V gene, D gene, clone size, CDR3 DNA, CDR3 protein. D genes are given only for firm matches. Where a row states a size, it is once, few, many or the class of an expanded clone; other rows omit it.

J gene: TRBJ2-7; V gene: TRBV27; D gene: -; clone size: -; CDR3 DNA: TGTGCCAGCAGTACTTCAATAGGGGACGAGCAGTACTTC; CDR3 protein: CASSTSIGDEQYF
J gene: TRBJ2-1; V gene: TRBV29-1; D gene: -; clone size: -; CDR3 DNA: TGCAGCGTTGAAGGCGGGGCAGAGCAGTTCTTC; CDR3 protein: CSVEGGAEQFF
J gene: TRBJ1-2; V gene: TRBV27; D gene: -; clone size: -; CDR3 DNA: TGTGCCAGCAGTTTATCGAGCAGGGGCGGAGGCTACACCTTC; CDR3 protein: CASSLSSRGGGYTF
J gene: TRBJ2-1; V gene: TRBV6-2/TRBV6-3; D gene: -; clone size: -; CDR3 DNA: TGTGCCAGCCGGGACGAGGGATGGCATGAGCAGTTCTTC; CDR3 protein: CASRDEGWHEQFF
J gene: TRBJ2-3; V gene: TRBV5-1; D gene: TRBD2; clone size: -; CDR3 DNA: TGCGCCAGCAGCTTGGCGGGACTAGCGGGCCCCACAGATACGCAGTATTTT; CDR3 protein: CASSLAGLAGPTDTQYF
J gene: TRBJ2-7; V gene: TRBV7-9; D gene: -; clone size: -; CDR3 DNA: TGTGCCAGCACCATGGCTAGTGTATACGAGCAGTACTTC; CDR3 protein: CASTMASVYEQYF
J gene: TRBJ1-1; V gene: TRBV9; D gene: -; clone size: -; CDR3 DNA: TGTGCCAGCAGCGTAGGGGGGTGGAACACTGAAGCTTTCTTT; CDR3 protein: CASSVGGWNTEAFF
J gene: TRBJ2-3; V gene: TRBV28; D gene: -; clone size: -; CDR3 DNA: TGTGCCAGCAGTTCGGGTACTGGCATGGATACGCAGTATTTT; CDR3 protein: CASSSGTGMDTQYF
J gene: TRBJ1-2; V gene: TRBV10-3; D gene: -; clone size: -; CDR3 DNA: TGTGCCATCACTGAACCGGCCGTAGAAGGATTATATGGCTACACCTTC; CDR3 protein: CAITEPAVEGLYGYTF
J gene: TRBJ1-4; V gene: TRBV23-1; D gene: TRBD1; clone size: -; CDR3 DNA: TGCGCCAGCAGACTTCAGGGGGCAATTTTCTGTAATGAAAAACTGTTTTTT; CDR3 protein: CASRLQGAIFCNEKLFF
J gene: TRBJ2-4; V gene: TRBV28; D gene: -; clone size: -; CDR3 DNA: TGTGCCAGCAACCCATTTCGGGGGGCAAGCCTAGCCAAAAACATTCAGTACTTC; CDR3 protein: CASNPFRGASLAKNIQYF
J gene: TRBJ2-2; V gene: TRBV20-1; D gene: -; clone size: -; CDR3 DNA: TGCAGTGCTAGCGCGGTATCGAGCACCGGGGAGCTGTTTTTT; CDR3 protein: CSASAVSSTGELFF
J gene: TRBJ1-2; V gene: TRBV6-6; D gene: -; clone size: -; CDR3 DNA: TGTGCCAGCAGCGCCGGACAGATGGATGGCTACACCTTC; CDR3 protein: CASSAGQMDGYTF
J gene: TRBJ1-5; V gene: TRBV4-1; D gene: -; clone size: -; CDR3 DNA: TGCGCCAGCAGCCAAACCGGGACACCATATCAGCCCCAGCATTTT; CDR3 protein: CASSQTGTPYQPQHF
J gene: TRBJ2-3; V gene: TRBV5-1; D gene: TRBD1; clone size: -; CDR3 DNA: TGCGCCAGCAGCGACCGACAGGGAGTGACAGATACGCAGTATTTT; CDR3 protein: CASSDRQGVTDTQYF
J gene: TRBJ1-1; V gene: TRBV29-1; D gene: TRBD1; clone size: -; CDR3 DNA: TGCAGCGTAAGCGTGATGGGACAGGGCCTGATGAACACTGAAGCTTTCTTT; CDR3 protein: CSVSVMGQGLMNTEAFF
J gene: TRBJ2-7; V gene: TRBV7-9; D gene: TRBD1; clone size: once; CDR3 DNA: TGTGCCAGCAGCTTAGCGGGGACAGGCTCGACCTACGAGCAGTACTTC; CDR3 protein: CASSLAGTGSTYEQYF
J gene: TRBJ2-7; V gene: TRBV6-1; D gene: TRBD2; clone size: -; CDR3 DNA: TGTGCCAGCAGTGGAGCCTTTAGCGGGGGGCACTACGAGCAGTACTTC; CDR3 protein: CASSGAFSGGHYEQYF
J gene: TRBJ2-1; V gene: TRBV2; D gene: -; clone size: -; CDR3 DNA: TGTGCCAGCAGTGATTTTGCGGGGGCTTTCAATGAGCAGTTCTTC; CDR3 protein: CASSDFAGAFNEQFF
J gene: TRBJ1-5; V gene: TRBV27; D gene: -; clone size: -; CDR3 DNA: TGTGCCAGCAGTTTAAGAGGGGACAAACAGCCCCAGCATTTT; CDR3 protein: CASSLRGDKQPQHF
J gene: TRBJ2-5; V gene: TRBV28; D gene: -; clone size: -; CDR3 DNA: TGTGCCAGCAGTTTTTTCTCGCGGAGCCCCGAAGAGACCCAGTACTTC; CDR3 protein: CASSFFSRSPEETQYF
J gene: TRBJ1-5; V gene: TRBV12-3/TRBV12-4; D gene: -; clone size: -; CDR3 DNA: TGTGCCAGCAGTCCTCATTGGGACAGCAATCAGCCCCAGCATTTT; CDR3 protein: CASSPHWDSNQPQHF
J gene: TRBJ2-1; V gene: TRBV4-1; D gene: -; clone size: -; CDR3 DNA: TGCGCCAGCAGATCGGTGGGCTCCAGCTACAATGAGCAGTTCTTC; CDR3 protein: CASRSVGSSYNEQFF
J gene: TRBJ2-3; V gene: TRBV4-1; D gene: -; clone size: few; CDR3 DNA: TGCGCCAGCAGCCAAGATGGCCTCACAGATACGCAGTATTTT; CDR3 protein: CASSQDGLTDTQYF
J gene: TRBJ1-5; V gene: TRBV5-6; D gene: -; clone size: -; CDR3 DNA: TGTGCCAGCAGCTTTACAGGAGATAGCAATCAGCCCCAGCATTTT; CDR3 protein: CASSFTGDSNQPQHF
J gene: TRBJ2-5; V gene: TRBV14; D gene: -; clone size: -; CDR3 DNA: TGTGCCAGCAGCCAAGATTATGGGGGTCGTTGGGAGACCCAGTACTTC; CDR3 protein: CASSQDYGGRWETQYF
J gene: TRBJ2-7; V gene: TRBV2; D gene: TRBD1; clone size: -; CDR3 DNA: TGTGCCAGCATTCCACAACCCTGGGACAGATCCTACGAGCAGTACTTC; CDR3 protein: CASIPQPWDRSYEQYF
J gene: TRBJ2-7; V gene: TRBV10-3; D gene: -; clone size: -; CDR3 DNA: TGTGCCATCAGTGAGCGGACAGCCAAGATGGTCGAGCAGTACTTC; CDR3 protein: CAISERTAKMVEQYF
J gene: TRBJ2-2; V gene: TRBV7-2; D gene: -; clone size: once; CDR3 DNA: TGTGCCAGCAGCCCATATTTAGGGGGATCCCCGAACACCGGGGAGCTGTTTTTT; CDR3 protein: CASSPYLGGSPNTGELFF
J gene: TRBJ2-5; V gene: TRBV30; D gene: -; clone size: -; CDR3 DNA: TGTGCCTGGAGTGGGGGTCAAGAGACCCAGTACTTC; CDR3 protein: CAWSGGQETQYF
J gene: TRBJ2-7; V gene: TRBV10-3; D gene: -; clone size: -; CDR3 DNA: TGTGCCATCAGTGAGGTAACAGGCCAAGGGGTGTACTTC; CDR3 protein: CAISEVTGQGVYF
J gene: TRBJ2-3; V gene: TRBV9; D gene: TRBD1; clone size: -; CDR3 DNA: TGTGCCAGCAGCGTAGAGATGGGACAGTCATATACGCAGTATTTT; CDR3 protein: CASSVEMGQSYTQYF
J gene: TRBJ2-7; V gene: TRBV27; D gene: -; clone size: many; CDR3 DNA: TGTGCCAGCAGTTTAGGTGGAACCTACGAGCAGTACTTC; CDR3 protein: CASSLGGTYEQYF
J gene: TRBJ1-5; V gene: TRBV20-1; D gene: -; clone size: -; CDR3 DNA: TGCAGTGCTAGTTATAGCAATCAGCCCCAGCATTTT; CDR3 protein: CSASYSNQPQHF
J gene: TRBJ2-7; V gene: TRBV28; D gene: -; clone size: -; CDR3 DNA: TGTGCCAGCAGTTTTGCAGCCTCCTACGAGCAGTACTTC; CDR3 protein: CASSFAASYEQYF